This T cell receptor (beta chain) was identified in a study of early stage breast cancer tumors. On the study more broadly: Most invasive tumors, twelve of 16, were ER+/PR+/HER2-. Study-level results: Tumors had around 2.5-fold higher T cell density than normal breast. Chain pairing and CD4, CD8 or FOXP3 expression were not captured.

This table comes from immunoSEQ multiplex PCR, and its TCRdb copy is limited to in-frame clones, with some not included. The sample shows 25,000 to 30,000 clones, approximately 84% of them seen only once. The CDR3 contains 12 residues. V gave up 5 bases and J gave up 7 bases, with 11 bases separating them. Germline CDR1 and CDR2: MNHNS and SASEGT. Remarks on this clone: Its antigen is undetermined.

The sample consisted of blood. The TCR originated in a person aged 45-60 years with breast cancer. The J gene is TRBJ1-2, the V gene TRBV6-1, with a tentative D call TRBD1 (6 bases). The DNA for the CDR3 is TGTGCCAGCAGTAAAGACAGGTCTGGCTACACCTTC. Protein: CASSKDRSGYTF.